A selection of T cell receptor beta chains follows, all from one sample in a study of blood T cell repertoires in COVID-19. Here immunoSEQ multiplex PCR was the method, and the copy in TCRdb shows in-frame clones only, minus some. This repertoire shows nearly 250,000 clones, roughly 86% found once; its top ten account for 5.5% to 6.5%. Sequencing was carried out using peripheral blood. The receptors were sampled from a woman of 80 years or more with COVID-19, enrolled during active disease. Both conserved end residues are part of each CDR3. A D gene is named only where the DNA matches it firmly.

TRBD2 TRBJ2-3 TRBV19 CASSIGGARRFTDTQYF TGTGCCAGTAGTATCGGGGGGGCCCGTCGGTTTACAGATACGCAGTATTTT
TRBD1 TRBJ1-1 TRBV2 CASRVPGTVNTEAFF TGTGCCAGCAGAGTTCCCGGGACAGTGAACACTGAAGCTTTCTTT
TRBD1 TRBJ1-4 TRBV5-1 CASRRTGGRETNEKLFF TGCGCCAGCAGACGGACAGGGGGCAGAGAAACTAATGAAAAACTGTTTTTT
TRBD1 TRBJ2-7 TRBV7-9 CASSLPGQGSYEQYF TGTGCCAGCAGCTTACCGGGACAGGGATCCTACGAGCAGTACTTC
NA TRBJ1-2 TRBV10-3 CAISESAGANYGYTF TGTGCCATCAGTGAGTCAGCAGGGGCTAACTATGGCTACACCTTC
NA TRBJ2-2 TRBV7-7 CASSIGQLNTGELFF TGTGCCAGCAGCATAGGACAGTTGAACACCGGGGAGCTGTTTTTT
TRBD1 TRBJ1-2 TRBV6-5 CASSPTGGVYGYTF TGTGCCAGCAGTCCTACAGGGGGCGTATATGGCTACACCTTC
NA TRBJ2-3 TRBV5-1 CASYLEGKDTQYF TGCGCCAGCTATCTGGAGGGGAAAGATACGCAGTATTTT
NA TRBJ2-7 TRBV30 CAWSVMWQEQYF TGTGCCTGGAGTGTAATGTGGCAGGAGCAGTACTTC
TRBD2 TRBJ2-5 TRBV10-3 CAISDTSGGARETQYF TGTGCCATCAGTGACACTAGCGGGGGGGCTCGAGAGACCCAGTACTTC
TRBD2 TRBJ2-5 TRBV4-1 CASSQFPGLATQETQYF TGCGCCAGCAGCCAGTTCCCGGGACTAGCGACCCAAGAGACCCAGTACTTC
NA TRBJ1-1 TRBV18 CASSPPGGASEAFF TGTGCCAGCTCACCACCGGGCGGGGCGTCTGAAGCTTTCTTT
NA TRBJ1-1 TRBV5-1 CASSLDRTEAFF TGCGCCAGCAGCTTGGACAGAACTGAAGCTTTCTTT
TRBD1 TRBJ2-7 TRBV5-1 CASSWGQGAYEQYF TGCGCCAGCAGCTGGGGACAGGGGGCCTACGAGCAGTACTTC